This TCR beta chain originates from a study of breast tumors, draining lymph nodes, adjacent tissues. Study-level findings and limits: Tumor and nontumor repertoires were significantly more similar in luminal-like than in basal-like breast cancer. The data were judged consistent with most tumor T cells coming from lymph node and expanding in tumor. Tumors had less TCR diversity than lymph nodes, more than nontumor tissue.

The lymph nodes were axillary draining lymph nodes from breast cancer patients. TCRdb reanalysed the multiplex PCR reads using MiXCR and keeps one entry per CDR3 protein. The top ten clones hold roughly 3.5% of a sample with under 300,000 distinct CDR3 sequences, nearly 35% of them seen once. About this clonotype: Its matching antigen is unknown.

CDR1 MNHEY and CDR2 SVGAGI come from the germline V gene. The junction had 9 bases not matched to a gene; V was cut back by 5 bases and J by 4 bases. This CDR3 is 16 amino acids long. The source material was axillary lymph node tissue. The receptor was isolated from a female donor with breast cancer. Some clones in this sample may be carry-over from other donors' samples. This chain uses TRBV6-5 with TRBJ1-2, with TRBD1 matching 11 bases. CDR3 protein: CASSHLRTGGSYGYTF. CDR3 in DNA: TGTGCCAGCAGTCACCTCCGGACAGGGGGCAGCTATGGCTACACCTTC.